The T cell receptor beta chain described here comes from a study of T-cell memory formation after mild COVID-19. Findings and limits, study-wide: Cross-reactive memory apparently joined, as some responding clones appeared in pre-infection memory. The study found balanced CD4/CD8 in clones contracting day 15 to 85 and a CD4+ lean in later expanders.

The CDR3 covers 16 residues. Germline CDR1 reads DFQATT; CDR2 reads SNEGSKA (reference sequence). V was pared by 0 bases and J by 1 base, with 15 bases between. Concerning this clonotype: Its target is unknown.

Researchers used 5'RACE with constant-segment primers to make TCR alpha and TCR beta cDNA libraries that carry sample barcodes and UMIs. TCRdb called the 5' RACE reads again in MiXCR, with one record for every CDR3 protein. This table has approximately 260,000 distinct CDR3 sequences, around 15% appearing once. This sequence joins TRBV20-1 and TRBJ2-5; D is unresolved. This receptor was obtained from a man aged 18-30 years who had mild COVID-19 (a few samples of this study predate the infection). Cell type and time point are not known. The sample comprised PBMCs or a T cell subset sorted from them (not recorded which). The CDR3 protein is CSARDFMAAGQETQYF. CDR3 sequence (DNA): TGCAGTGCTAGAGATTTTATGGCGGCTGGCCAAGAGACCCAGTACTTC.